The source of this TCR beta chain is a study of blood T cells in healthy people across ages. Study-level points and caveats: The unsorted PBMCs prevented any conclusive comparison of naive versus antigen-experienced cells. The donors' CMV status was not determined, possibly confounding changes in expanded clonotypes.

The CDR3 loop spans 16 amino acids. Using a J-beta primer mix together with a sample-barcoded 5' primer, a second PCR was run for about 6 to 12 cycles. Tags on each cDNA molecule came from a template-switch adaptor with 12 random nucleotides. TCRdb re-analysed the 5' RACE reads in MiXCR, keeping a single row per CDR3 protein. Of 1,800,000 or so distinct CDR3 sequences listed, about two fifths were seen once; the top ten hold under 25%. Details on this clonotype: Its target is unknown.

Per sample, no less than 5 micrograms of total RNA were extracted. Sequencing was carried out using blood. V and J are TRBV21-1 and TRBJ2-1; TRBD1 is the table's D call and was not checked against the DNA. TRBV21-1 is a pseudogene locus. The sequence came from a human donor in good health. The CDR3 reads CASSKAIGQRNNEQFF. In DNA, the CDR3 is TGTGCCAGCAGCAAAGCGATCGGACAGAGGAACAATGAGCAGTTCTTC.